A selection of T cell receptor beta chains follows, all from one sample in a study of vaccination effects on CD4 cells after COVID-19. Measured with immunoSEQ multiplex PCR; TCRdb has only the in-frame clones, and not every one. The table lists approximately 40,000 clones, approximately 70% of them singletons. Antigens for these TCRs are unknown. The specimen was CD4+ T cells from PBMCs cultured with SARS-CoV-2 spike peptides, collected before COVID-19 vaccination. These receptors all come from a human donor who received a COVID-19 vaccine. CDR3s leave out the opening cysteine and the closing phenylalanine or tryptophan.

J: TRBJ2-7
V: TRBV28
length: 13
CDR3: ASSWRRDISYEQY

J: TRBJ2-1
V: TRBV5-4
length: 15
CDR3: ASSPQLAGFAYNEQF

J: TRBJ2-5
V: TRBV5-1
length: 13
CDR3: ASSLSSRAEETQY

J: TRBJ1-2
V: TRBV20-1
length: 9
CDR3: SAQTGDGYT

J: TRBJ1-1
V: TRBV4-2
length: 9
CDR3: ASSQSDKTF

J: TRBJ1-2
V: TRBV5-5
length: 13
CDR3: ASSLGQGANYGYT

J: TRBJ2-3
V: TRBV4-1
length: 12
CDR3: ASSRGEPTDTQY

J: TRBJ2-3
V: TRBV27
length: 8
CDR3: ASYNDTQY

J: TRBJ2-3
V: TRBV14
length: 15
CDR3: ASSQAYRTLAPDTQY

J: TRBJ1-2
V: TRBV5-4
length: 6
CDR3: ASDGYT

J: TRBJ1-2
V: TRBV6-5
length: 12
CDR3: ASTKGGGGYGYT

J: TRBJ2-3
V: TRBV10-3
length: 13
CDR3: AIREGPASTDTQY

J: TRBJ1-5
V: TRBV28
length: 13
CDR3: ASSSDRGSNQPQH

J: TRBJ1-5
V: TRBV6-4
length: 12
CDR3: ASRRQYSNQPQH

J: TRBJ2-5
V: TRBV12-3/TRBV12-4
length: 11
CDR3: ASSLTGGGLQY

J: TRBJ2-7
V: TRBV5-6
length: 13
CDR3: ASSLYRGRVNEQY